These 22 T cell receptor beta chains share one sample of origin, sequenced in a study of molecular identifiers for immune sequencing clone quantification. Each CDR3 protein is one row after TCRdb ran MiXCR on the PCR reads. The profile shows a few hundred thousand distinct CDR3 sequences, around 23% of them singletons. Sequencing used naive CD8+ T cells from blood, with Jurkat cell RNA spiked in. Subset reported: FACS-sorted CD8+CD4-CCR7+CD45RA+ naive T cells. The receptors shown here come from a human donor in good health. Some libraries in this study had Jurkat cell RNA spiked in.

The chain joins TRBV20-1 to TRBJ2-3; D is uncertain. Trimming removed 7 bases at V and 3 bases at J, with 14 bases between. The germline gives CDR1 DFQATT, CDR2 SNEGSKA (reference sequence). CDR3 length equals 13 residues. The CDR3 DNA follows: TGCAGTGGTCGACCGAGTATAACAGATACGCAGTATTTT. It is translated as CSGRPSITDTQYF.

Of note for this clonotype: A much larger clone lies one base from this, so it may be a read error. The V and J genes are TRBV12-3 or TRBV12-4 and TRBJ2-1, with TRBD2 matching over 11 bases. The CDR3 has 15 residues. CDR3 sequence: CASRPGLAVYNEQLF. The CDR3 DNA follows: TGTGCCAGCAGGCCGGGACTAGCGGTCTACAATGAGCAGCTCTTC.

This clonotype was seen a few times. This chain connects TRBV4-1 to TRBJ2-7, with TRBD2 matching over 9 bases. V lost 4 bases and J lost 3; bases outside the gene matches: 16. The germline V gene has CDR1 MGHRA and CDR2 YSYEKL. The CDR3 sequence is 18 residues long. The CDR3 DNA is TGCGCCAGCAGCCTTGAAGCTAGCGGGACAAGCCTCCTCTACGAGCAGTACTTC. It yields the protein CASSLEASGTSLLYEQYF.

This clonotype was recorded many times. V usage is TRBV5-1 and J usage is TRBJ2-7; tentative D call: TRBD1 (6 bases). V lost 0 bases to trimming and J lost 7 bases, with 11 bases between them. Germline V gene data show CDR1 as SGHRS and CDR2 as YFSETQ. CDR3 size: 13 residues. CDR3 loop: CASSLDRVMEQYF. In DNA form, the CDR3 reads TGCGCCAGCAGCTTGGACAGGGTGATGGAGCAGTACTTC.

This clonotype occurred many times. J is TRBJ1-2 and V is TRBV29-1; 8 bases are a match to TRBD1. This CDR3 has 14 residues. The V and J ends lost 4 bases and 3 bases, in that order; junction bases with no gene match: 7. The germline gives CDR1 SQVTM, CDR2 ANQGSEA. CDR3 loop: CSVAWPGGDYGYTF. As DNA, the CDR3 is TGCAGCGTTGCGTGGCCAGGGGGCGACTATGGCTACACCTTC. The variable domain in full, with the rest retrieved from reference TRBV29-1 and TRBJ1-2, is SAVISQKPSRDICQRGTSLTIQCQVDSQVTMMFWYRQQPGQSLTLIATANQGSEATYESGFVIDKFPISRPNLTFSTLTVSNMSPEDSSIYLCSVAWPGGDYGYTFGSGTRLTVV.

This chain uses TRBV27 with TRBJ2-3; 7 nucleotides match TRBD2. Trimming removed 5 bases from V and 2 bases from J; junction bases left unmatched: 16. Germline assignment: CDR1 MNHEY and CDR2 SMNVEV (reference sequence). The CDR3 runs to 18 residues. Written as DNA, the CDR3 is TGTGCCAGCAGTCCAATATCCCCACTAGCGTACTACACAGATACGCAGTATTTT. This sequence encodes CASSPISPLAYYTDTQYF.

This clonotype was found a few times. J is TRBJ2-7 and V is TRBV27; TRBD1 matches 7 bases. V lost 8 bases to trimming and J lost 3 bases; unmatched junction nucleotides: 7. The V gene's germline CDR1 is MNHEY and CDR2 SMNVEV (reference sequence). The CDR3 is 13 residues long. CDR3 sequence: CASGQGDIYEQYF. The CDR3 DNA is TGTGCCAGCGGTCAGGGGGACATCTACGAGCAGTACTTC.

The rearrangement links TRBV20-1 to TRBJ2-2; perhaps D is TRBD1 or TRBD2 (5 bases each). The CDR3 has 13 residues. The V and J ends lost 2 bases and 6 bases respectively, with 10 bases between them. The germline gives CDR1 DFQATT, CDR2 SNEGSKA (reference sequence). CDR3 residues: CSARTRGAGELFF. Written as DNA, the CDR3 is TGCAGTGCTAGAACTAGGGGCGCCGGGGAGCTGTTTTTT.

This clonotype was observed a handful of times. The chain's CDR3 is CASSYGGGIGNIQYF. CDR3 DNA sequence: TGTGCCAGCAGCTACGGCGGGGGGATCGGAAACATTCAGTACTTC. The chain joins TRBV5-6 to TRBJ2-4, with TRBD2 identical over 8 bases. Germline V lookup: CDR1 SGHDT, CDR2 YYEEEE. The CDR3 has 15 residues. The V and J ends lost 3 bases and 6 bases, in that order; junction bases with no gene match: 8.

The rearrangement joins TRBV6-2 or TRBV6-3 to TRBJ2-7; TRBD1 might be the D (6 bases). Germline V CDR1 and CDR2: MNHEY, SVGEGT. V lost 2 bases and J 7 bases, leaving 15 bases between the germline ends. CDR3 length: 14 amino acids. The CDR3, as DNA: TGTGCCAGCAGTTACGCCGGGACAATAGGGGAGCAGTACTTC. Protein: CASSYAGTIGEQYF.

This clonotype turned up a few times. The chain combines TRBV12-3 or TRBV12-4 with TRBJ2-1; D possibly corresponds to TRBD2 (6 bases). The CDR3 totals 16 residues. Trimming shortened V by 4 bases and J by 6 bases, and 19 bases separated the two germline ends. The CDR3 DNA is TGTGCCAGCAGTTCTCCGGACACTAGCATTCTCAATGAGCAGTTCTTC. Its protein is CASSSPDTSILNEQFF.

V usage is TRBV6-2 or TRBV6-3 and J usage is TRBJ2-7, with 7 bases matching TRBD2. V was clipped by 2 bases and J by 0 bases; unmatched bases: 13. The CDR3 runs 18 residues. The V gene's germline CDR1 is MNHEY and CDR2 SVGEGT. The CDR3 DNA follows: TGTGCCAGCAGTTACAACCCGGGGACTACCCTAAGCTCCTACGAGCAGTACTTC. This translates into CASSYNPGTTLSSYEQYF.

The table lists this clonotype with a few counts. The chain employs TRBV2 and TRBJ1-1; 9 nucleotides line up with TRBD1. Germline assignment: CDR1 SNHLY and CDR2 FYNNEI. Trimming at V came to 9 bases and at J to 7 bases, leaving 12 bases not matched to a gene. The CDR3 loop spans 14 amino acids. This chain's CDR3 is CAREQGALGDEAFF. CDR3 nucleotide sequence: TGTGCCAGAGAACAGGGGGCCTTGGGGGATGAAGCTTTCTTT.

In this sample, this clonotype turned up a few times. The rearrangement joins TRBV19 to TRBJ2-2; 7 nucleotides agree with TRBD2. The CDR3 consists of 15 residues. V shed 5 bases, J shed 1 base, and the junction held 4 bases outside the gene matches. The germline CDR1 and CDR2 sequences are LNHDA and SQIVND (reference sequence). CDR3 nucleotide sequence: TGTGCCAGTAGTCCCCCTAGCGGGAACACCGGGGAGCTGTTTTTT. Its translation: CASSPPSGNTGELFF.

This clonotype occurred a few times. The V gene is TRBV20-1, the J gene TRBJ2-6; D call uncertain. V gave up 0 bases and J gave up 0 bases, with 18 bases separating them. The CDR3 has 19 residues. Germline V lookup: CDR1 DFQATT, CDR2 SNEGSKA (reference sequence). CDR3 sequence: CSARDYRAGIASGANVLTF. CDR3 nucleotides: TGCAGTGCTAGAGATTACCGGGCAGGAATTGCCTCTGGGGCCAACGTCCTGACTTTC.

This clonotype has ten or more counts. The chain is built from TRBV27 and TRBJ1-5; D is unclear. Germline CDR1 and CDR2: MNHEY and SMNVEV (reference sequence). This CDR3 contains 12 residues. The V end lost 5 bases, the J end lost 7 bases, and 9 bases lay between the germline ends. The CDR3 loop reads CASSQGQQPQHF. CDR3 coding DNA: TGTGCCAGCAGTCAAGGGCAGCAGCCCCAGCATTTT.

This clonotype was recorded many times. V usage is TRBV7-2 and J usage is TRBJ2-5; maybe TRBD2 (5 bases). The V end was cut by 5 bases, the J end by 1 base, with 17 bases between. From germline, CDR1 is SGHTA and CDR2 FQGNSA. The CDR3 extends over 16 amino acids. The CDR3 reads CASSPDVLSGQETQYF. CDR3 sequence (DNA): TGTGCCAGCAGCCCTGATGTCCTAAGCGGCCAAGAGACCCAGTACTTC.

The chain has TRBV27 and TRBJ2-5; the D is unclear. V was pared by 6 bases and J by 0 bases, with 11 bases between. CDR1 is MNHEY and CDR2 is SMNVEV in the germline V gene (reference sequence). CDR3 length: 14 amino acids. CDR3: CASSPRPYQETQYF. In nucleotides, the CDR3 is TGTGCCAGCAGCCCCCGGCCGTACCAAGAGACCCAGTACTTC.

V gene TRBV27 combines with J gene TRBJ2-7; D may be TRBD1 or TRBD2 (5 bases each). Trimming shortened V by 6 bases and J by 0 bases, and 12 bases separated the two germline ends. There are 14 residues in the CDR3. Germline V CDR1 and CDR2: MNHEY, SMNVEV (reference sequence). CDR3 sequence (DNA): TGTGCCAGCAGGCATGGGACCGGCTCCTACGAGCAGTACTTC. Amino acid sequence: CASRHGTGSYEQYF.

Concerning this clonotype itself: Just one base apart from a much larger clone, this may be a read error. The chain couples TRBV12-3 or TRBV12-4 to TRBJ2-3; possibly TRBD2 for D (5 bases). The CDR3 is 17 residues long. Trimming stripped 11 bases from V and 7 bases from J, with 31 bases between. CDR3 sequence (DNA): TGTGCCGGCATCACGACTCCCGGCAAGGGCTCGGGGTATACGCAGTATTTT. Encoded protein: CAGITTPGKGSGYTQYF.

The chain uses TRBV20-1 and TRBJ2-3; tentatively, D is TRBD2 (5 bases). The CDR3 has 14 residues. Germline loops: CDR1 DFQATT, CDR2 SNEGSKA (reference sequence). The V end was cut by 6 bases, the J end by 1 base, with 14 bases between. The DNA for the CDR3 is TGCAGTGCCAACGGTAATAGCGGCACAGATACGCAGTATTTT. This translates into CSANGNSGTDTQYF.

This clonotype was counted at least ten times. The gene calls are TRBV7-8 and TRBJ2-1, with D hard to call. Germline V gives CDR1 SGHVS, CDR2 FQNEAQ. The CDR3 is 13 amino acids. The V and J ends lost 7 bases and 0 bases respectively, with 7 bases between them. Here the CDR3 reads CASTIRSYNEQFF. The CDR3 region has the DNA TGTGCCAGCACCATCCGCTCCTACAATGAGCAGTTCTTC.